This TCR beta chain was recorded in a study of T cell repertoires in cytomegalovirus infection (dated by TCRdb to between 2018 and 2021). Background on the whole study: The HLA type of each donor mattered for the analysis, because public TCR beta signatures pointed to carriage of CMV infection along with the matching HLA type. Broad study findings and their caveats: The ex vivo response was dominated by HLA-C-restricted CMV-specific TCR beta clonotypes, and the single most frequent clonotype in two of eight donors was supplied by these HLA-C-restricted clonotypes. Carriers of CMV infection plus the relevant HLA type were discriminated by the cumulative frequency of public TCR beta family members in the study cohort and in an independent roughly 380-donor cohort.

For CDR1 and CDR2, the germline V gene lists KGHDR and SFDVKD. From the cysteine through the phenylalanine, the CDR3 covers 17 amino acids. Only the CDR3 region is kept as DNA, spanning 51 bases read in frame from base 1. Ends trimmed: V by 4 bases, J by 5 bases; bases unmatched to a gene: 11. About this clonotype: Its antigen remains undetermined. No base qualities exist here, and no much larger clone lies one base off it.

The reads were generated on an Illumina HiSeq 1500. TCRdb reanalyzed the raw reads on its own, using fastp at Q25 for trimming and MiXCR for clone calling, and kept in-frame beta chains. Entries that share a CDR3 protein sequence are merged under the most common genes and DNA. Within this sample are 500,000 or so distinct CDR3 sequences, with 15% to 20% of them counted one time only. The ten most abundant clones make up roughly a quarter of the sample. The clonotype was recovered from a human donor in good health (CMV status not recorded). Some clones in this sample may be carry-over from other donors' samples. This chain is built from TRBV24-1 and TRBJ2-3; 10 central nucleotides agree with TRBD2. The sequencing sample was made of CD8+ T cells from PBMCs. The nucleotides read TGTGCCACCAGTGACCTCAAAGAGCTAGCGGGAGTAGATACGCAGTATTTT. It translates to CATSDLKELAGVDTQYF.